These 32 T cell receptor beta chains came from one sample sequenced in a study of blood T cell repertoires in COVID-19. The protocol was immunoSEQ multiplex PCR, while the TCRdb copy is restricted to in-frame clones and leaves out a portion. The table has about 310,000 clones, about 91% seen once. Sequencing input: PBMCs or T cells enriched from blood (not recorded which). These receptors originate from a woman aged 40 to 50 who had recovered from COVID-19.

The chain joins TRBV4-3 to TRBJ2-5, with TRBD2 as a possible D gene (7 bases). In germline, CDR1 is LGHNA, CDR2 YSLEER. This CDR3 region has 16 residues. Deletions cut 0 bases from V and 2 bases from J, with 13 bases between. DNA for the CDR3: TGCGCCAGCAGCCAAGATGGTAGGGGGGGACAAGAGACCCAGTACTTC. Amino acids: CASSQDGRGGQETQYF.

This rearrangement joins TRBV6-5 to TRBJ1-2; no clear D. CDR3 length: 14 amino acids. V was cut by 0 bases and J by 6 bases, with 11 bases left in between. CDR1 is MNHEY and CDR2 is SVGAGI in the germline V gene. This chain's CDR3 is CASSYSLQTNGYTF. The CDR3 DNA reads TGTGCCAGCAGTTACTCGCTACAGACAAATGGCTACACCTTC.

The J gene is TRBJ2-7, the V gene TRBV5-4; D gene unclear. The CDR3 covers 15 residues. The V gene's germline CDR1 is SGHNT and CDR2 YYREEE (reference sequence). V was trimmed by 0 bases and J by 6 bases, leaving 16 bases between them. The CDR3 loop reads CASSLDLTTAREQYF. The CDR3 coding sequence is TGTGCCAGCAGCTTGGACCTGACAACTGCTCGCGAGCAGTACTTC.

This clone has just a few counts. The genes are TRBV19 and TRBJ1-2; 8 positions agree with TRBD1. Trimming removed 5 bases from V and 2 bases from J; junction bases left unmatched: 4. The CDR3 is made up of 14 amino acids. CDR1 and CDR2 from the germline V gene are LNHDA and SQIVND (reference sequence). The CDR3 nucleotides are TGTGCCAGTAGTTCCCGGACAGGGAACTATGGCTACACCTTC. Translation gives CASSSRTGNYGYTF.

The chain employs TRBV11-3 and TRBJ2-1, with 7 bases aligning to TRBD2. Trimming removed 1 base from V and 8 bases from J; junction bases left unmatched: 8. Germline V gene sequence: CDR1 SGHNT, CDR2 YENEEA. The CDR3 contains 15 residues. The CDR3 region has the DNA TGTGCCAGCAGCTTAGGCGGGGGAGGTTGGGATGAGCAGTTCTTC. This codes for CASSLGGGGWDEQFF. The variable domain in full, with the rest retrieved from reference TRBV11-3 and TRBJ2-1, is EAGVVQSPRYKIIEKKQPVAFWCNPISGHNTLYWYLQNLGQGPELLIRYENEEAVDDSQLPKDRFSAERLKGVDSTLKIQPAELGDSAVYLCASSLGGGGWDEQFFGPGTRLTVL.

With regard to this clone: At one boundary the junction diverges from the germline segment, which might be a read error. V usage is TRBV28 and J usage is TRBJ2-2, with 7 bases aligning to TRBD1. The CDR3 length is 13 residues. CDR1 and CDR2 from the germline V gene are MDHEN and SYDVKM. DNA of the CDR3: TGTGCCAGCATTTTAACAGGGGTCGGGGAGCTGTTTTTT. It codes for CASILTGVGELFF. The whole variable domain, filled in from reference TRBV28 and TRBJ2-2, reads DVKVTQSSRYLVKRTGEKVFLECVQDMDHENMFWYRQDPGLGLRLIYFSYDVKMKEKGDIPEGYSVSREKKERFSLILESASTNQTSMYLCASILTGVGELFFGEGSRLTVL.

The chain carries TRBV9 and TRBJ2-2, with D uncertain. The V end was cut by 4 bases, the J end by 1 base, with 14 bases between. The CDR3 contains 16 residues. Germline CDR1 reads SGDLS; CDR2 reads YYNGEE. For the CDR3, the DNA is TGTGCCAGCAGCTACTCTACACAGTTGAACACCGGGGAGCTGTTTTTT. Amino acid sequence: CASSYSTQLNTGELFF.

This clone was picked up one time. V and J are TRBV20-1 and TRBJ1-2; D ambiguous. The CDR3 contains 11 residues. Germline CDR1 is DFQATT and CDR2 is SNEGSKA (reference sequence). Trimming left V 4 bases short and J 8 bases short, with 11 bases between. The CDR3 is CSATLLGGYTF. The CDR3 DNA reads as TGCAGTGCTACCCTCCTCGGGGGCTACACCTTC.

This sequence joins TRBV29-1 and TRBJ2-7; tentative D call: TRBD1 (6 bases). The CDR3 is made up of 14 amino acids. Germline V gene sequence: CDR1 SQVTM, CDR2 ANQGSEA. Trimming stripped 6 bases from V and 0 bases from J, with 15 bases between. This CDR3 reads CSVDEGGGSYEQYF. The CDR3 coding sequence is TGCAGCGTAGACGAAGGGGGTGGCTCCTACGAGCAGTACTTC.

This clone has only one observation. The chain employs TRBV6-5 and TRBJ2-3; 7 bases fit TRBD2. The CDR3 contains 14 residues. In germline, CDR1 is MNHEY, CDR2 SVGAGI. V lost 7 bases to trimming and J lost 2 bases; unmatched junction nucleotides: 6. This chain's CDR3 is CASTASGLTDTQYF. The DNA for the CDR3 is TGTGCCAGCACCGCTAGCGGCCTCACAGATACGCAGTATTTT.

This clone was picked up one time. The CDR3 region has the DNA TGTGCCAGCAGTTCCACAGGGGGCGTGAGGACAGATACGCAGTATTTT. As protein: CASSSTGGVRTDTQYF. V gene TRBV27 combines with J gene TRBJ2-3, with 9 positions matching TRBD1. This CDR3 is 16 amino acids long. The germline gives CDR1 MNHEY, CDR2 SMNVEV (reference sequence). With V trimmed by 4 bases and J by 3 bases, 8 bases remained unmatched.

The chain links TRBV18 to TRBJ1-5, with 9 bases that match TRBD1. V lost 3 bases and J lost 4; bases outside the gene matches: 4. Germline CDR1 is KGHSH and CDR2 is LQKENI. The CDR3 sequence is 15 residues long. The CDR3, as DNA: TGTGCCAGCTCACCGGGGACAGGGTATAATCAGCCCCAGCATTTT. Protein: CASSPGTGYNQPQHF.

The sample holds a few counts of this clone. The chain uses TRBV2 and TRBJ2-7; TRBD2 agrees at 10 bases. The CDR3 extends over 14 amino acids. V gave up 7 bases and J gave up 1 base; unmatched junction bases: 4. The V gene's germline CDR1 is SNHLY and CDR2 FYNNEI. CDR3 residues: CASTGLAVSYEQYF. CDR3 bases: TGTGCCAGCACTGGACTAGCGGTTTCCTACGAGCAGTACTTC. The whole variable domain, filled in from reference TRBV2 and TRBJ2-7, reads EPEVTQTPSHQVTQMGQEVILRCVPISNHLYFYWYRQILGQKVEFLVSFYNNEISEKSEIFDDQFSVERPDGSNFTLKIRSTKLEDSAMYFCASTGLAVSYEQYFGPGTRLTVT.

V is TRBV28 and J is TRBJ2-1; 10 nucleotides align to TRBD1. J lost 6 bases, V lost 5 bases, and 7 bases had no gene match. Germline V gene sequence: CDR1 MDHEN, CDR2 SYDVKM. This CDR3 contains 15 residues. The CDR3 region has the DNA TGTGCCAGCAGTACGACCGGGACAGGGGTCAATGAGCAGTTCTTC. Its translation is CASSTTGTGVNEQFF.

This clone was observed a few times. The CDR3: CASRIAGGYDEQFF. The CDR3, as DNA: TGTGCCAGCCGAATAGCGGGAGGGTACGATGAGCAGTTCTTC. The chain joins TRBV7-8 to TRBJ2-1, with 11 bases aligning to TRBD2. V lost 8 bases, J lost 8 bases, and 8 bases stayed unmatched. This CDR3 comprises 14 residues. Germline-derived CDR1 and CDR2 are SGHVS and FQNEAQ.

The chain combines TRBV28 with TRBJ1-4; D remains ambiguous. The germline V gene has CDR1 MDHEN and CDR2 SYDVKM. The CDR3 runs to 14 residues. Trimming took off 6 bases at V and 7 bases at J, with 15 bases between the two ends. CDR3 sequence (DNA): TGTGCCAGCAGCCGGTATCGGTCTGGTGAAAAACTGTTTTTT. This sequence encodes CASSRYRSGEKLFF.

V is TRBV5-1 and J is TRBJ2-2; TRBD2 agrees at 9 bases. Per germline, CDR1 SGHRS and CDR2 YFSETQ. The CDR3 is 15 amino acids. V trimming: 4 bases; J trimming: 5 bases; junction bases outside the gene matches: 6. CDR3 DNA: TGCGCCAGCAGCGGATCAGCGGGGGGAACCGGGGAGCTGTTTTTT. This sequence encodes CASSGSAGGTGELFF.

The chain combines TRBV7-9 with TRBJ1-6; no definite D call. Germline V gene data show CDR1 as SEHNR and CDR2 as FQNEAQ (reference sequence). V was cut by 4 bases and J by 9 bases, with 7 bases left in between. The CDR3 spans 12 residues. The CDR3 DNA reads TGTGCCAGCAGCTGGGAGAGTTCACCCCTCCACTTT. This encodes CASSWESSPLHF.

The chain recombines TRBV5-1 with TRBJ2-7, with 9 bases matching TRBD1. CDR1 SGHRS and CDR2 YFSETQ come from the germline V gene. The CDR3 is 14 amino acids. With 2 bases clipped from V and 3 bases from J, the junction kept 3 bases outside the gene matches. The CDR3 sequence is CASSLPGQGYEQYF. In DNA form, the CDR3 reads TGCGCCAGCAGCTTACCGGGACAGGGCTACGAGCAGTACTTC.

This clone showed up just a few times. The rearrangement uses TRBV27 and TRBJ2-1; 8 bases map to TRBD1. Germline CDR1 MNHEY, CDR2 SMNVEV (reference sequence). This CDR3 has 16 residues. The V and J ends lost 4 bases and 7 bases, in that order; junction bases with no gene match: 12. CDR3 loop: CASSYLAGGGQNEQFF. The CDR3 coding sequence is TGTGCCAGCAGTTATCTCGCAGGGGGCGGTCAAAATGAGCAGTTCTTC.

The rearrangement links TRBV5-1 to TRBJ2-6, with 8 positions matching TRBD1. After removal of 1 base from V and 0 bases from J, the junction contained 3 bases not matched to a gene. CDR3 length equals 17 residues. Germline V gives CDR1 SGHRS, CDR2 YFSETQ. The CDR3 sequence: CASSLMDRASGANVLTF. The CDR3 nucleotides read TGCGCCAGCAGCTTGATGGACAGGGCCTCTGGGGCCAACGTCCTGACTTTC.

This chain links TRBV10-2 with TRBJ1-4; 9 nucleotides line up with TRBD1. V was clipped by 6 bases and J by 5 bases; unmatched bases: 10. The CDR3 has 16 amino acids. Per germline, CDR1 WSHSY and CDR2 SAAADI. The CDR3 region has the DNA TGCGCCAGCAGCCAGCTCGTAGGACAGGGGAATGAAAAACTGTTTTTT. The encoded protein is CASSQLVGQGNEKLFF.

This sequence joins TRBV5-4 and TRBJ2-2, with TRBD1 matching over 8 bases. The ends lost 4 bases at V and 0 bases at J; junction bases unmatched: 14. CDR1 and CDR2 (germline): SGHNT, YYREEE (reference sequence). This CDR3 region has 19 residues. The DNA for the CDR3 is TGTGCCAGCAGCCCAGGGGGCCGCTGGGGGCGATCGAACACCGGGGAGCTGTTTTTT. Residues: CASSPGGRWGRSNTGELFF.

This chain connects TRBV6-1 to TRBJ2-7; TRBD1 matches 9 bases. V dropped 0 bases and J dropped 3; count of bases not matched to a gene: 3. Germline V gene lookup returns CDR1 MNHNS and CDR2 SASEGT. The CDR3 is 15 residues long. The CDR3 spells CASSEAGDRDYEQYF. The CDR3 DNA sequence: TGTGCCAGCAGTGAAGCAGGGGACAGGGACTACGAGCAGTACTTC.

The chain employs TRBV7-2 and TRBJ1-6; D is undetermined. V lost 4 bases to trimming and J lost 5 bases, with 9 bases between them. The length of the CDR3 is 14 residues. CDR1 is SGHTA, CDR2 FQGNSA, per germline. CDR3 residues: CASSSGLNNSPLHF. In nucleotides, the CDR3 is TGTGCCAGCAGCTCCGGACTGAATAATTCACCCCTCCACTTT.

The rearrangement joins TRBV2 to TRBJ2-2; 7 nucleotides match TRBD1. Losses at the gene ends were 4 bases for V and 3 bases for J; bases not matched to a gene: 8. The germline V gene has CDR1 SNHLY and CDR2 FYNNEI. The CDR3 is made up of 16 amino acids. The CDR3 coding sequence is TGTGCCAGCAGTGTACGACAGGGATCGGACACCGGGGAGCTGTTTTTT. It yields the protein CASSVRQGSDTGELFF.

This chain connects TRBV2 to TRBJ1-2; the D is unclear. The ends were cut back, 6 bases at V and 1 base at J, with 12 bases in the middle. The length of the CDR3 is 14 residues. The germline gives CDR1 SNHLY, CDR2 FYNNEI. The CDR3, as DNA: TGTGCCAGCAGATTTTTCGGAGTTAACTATGGCTACACCTTC. This codes for CASRFFGVNYGYTF.

The chain employs TRBV11-3 and TRBJ2-3, with a weak D call TRBD2 (6 bases). There are 14 residues in the CDR3. Per germline, CDR1 SGHNT and CDR2 YENEEA. V was shortened by 5 bases and J by 5 bases, with 14 bases between the two germline ends. The CDR3 loop is CASSPGGAGDTQYF. CDR3 nucleotides: TGTGCCAGCAGCCCAGGAGGGGCAGGAGATACGCAGTATTTT.

This clone has a single count. The V call is TRBV3-1 (or the pseudogene TRBV3-2), the J call TRBJ2-2; a weak D match, TRBD1 (5 bases). The germline V gene has CDR1 LGHDT and CDR2 YNNKEL (reference sequence). The CDR3 length is 14 residues. Between the trimmed V and J ends, which lost 4 bases and 2 bases, there was a span of 8 bases. The CDR3 bases are TGTGCCAGCAGCCGACAGACCAACACCGGGGAGCTGTTTTTT. This translates into CASSRQTNTGELFF.

On this clone itself: Other DNA sequences in this specimen translate into the identical CDR3. V gene TRBV30 combines with J gene TRBJ2-5; D possibly corresponds to TRBD1 (5 bases). V lost 3 bases, J lost 5 bases, and 7 bases lay in between. CDR3 length equals 11 residues. Germline values: CDR1 GTSNPN, CDR2 SVGIG (reference sequence). The CDR3: CAWSPGETQYF. For the CDR3, the DNA is TGTGCCTGGAGCCCAGGGGAGACCCAGTACTTC.

The chain employs TRBV24-1 and TRBJ2-7; TRBD2 matches 11 bases. J was trimmed by 2 bases and V by 7 bases; bases with no gene match: 6. Germline CDR1 is KGHDR and CDR2 is SFDVKD. CDR3 length equals 15 residues. This chain's CDR3 is CATSEGLAATYEQYF. The DNA for the CDR3 is TGTGCCACCAGCGAGGGACTAGCGGCTACCTACGAGCAGTACTTC.

This clone was seen only once. The chain employs TRBV29-1 and TRBJ2-1, with 7 bases that match TRBD2. V shed 0 bases, J shed 8 bases, and the junction held 1 base outside the gene matches. CDR1 is SQVTM and CDR2 is ANQGSEA in the germline V gene. The CDR3 runs to 12 residues. CDR3 amino acids: CSVEEGGDEQFF. The DNA for the CDR3 is TGCAGCGTTGAAGAGGGGGGGGATGAGCAGTTCTTC.